This paragraph reports one T cell receptor beta chain. This receptor's antigen is unknown. Per-base qualities were not stored, and no clone one base away is much larger. The intended sense of this specimen's time point label: peripheral blood 6 weeks after treatment start. The cohort comprised around 30 patients with locally advanced or metastatic urothelial carcinoma treated at Memorial Sloan Kettering on a trial protocol. Peripheral blood mononuclear cells were collected pretreatment and during treatment, with between 1 and 8 total time points obtained per patient. The Qiagen DNeasy Blood extraction kit was used to purify genomic DNA from total PBMCs and tumor samples. Collected pretreatment and during treatment, PBMCs were isolated and stored as previously described. The data were obtained in a study of PD-L1 blockade in urothelial cancer (dated by TCRdb to about 2017). In terms of the full investigation: Every patient began therapy around 2014 and was given atezolizumab 1,200 mg intravenously every 3 weeks. About 90% of the roughly 29 patients were males with bladder-origin urothelial cancer, and 18 of 29 reported a prior smoking history. An ECOG performance status of 0 or 1 was recorded for the patients, and 0 to 3 prior chemotherapy regimens had been received by the patients. Blood samples were analyzed at 3 weeks after treatment start (second dose) and at 6 weeks after treatment start. Blood samples gave a median of 141,255 T cells and some 83,000 unique TCRs, with a median clonality of about 0.078. Somatic, immune and clinical correlates of response to PD-L1 blockade with atezolizumab in urothelial cancer were the focus of an exploratory multi-omic analysis. Pretreatment tumor samples and matched peripheral blood, collected serially before and after atezolizumab treatment, underwent TCR sequencing. Durable clinical benefit meant progression-free survival longer than 6 months, and TCR features were also tested against progression-free and overall survival. In the same patients, whole exome sequencing and RNA sequencing of pretreatment tumors were performed in addition to TCR sequencing. Fewer than ten patients achieved durable clinical benefit and some 21 did not. Pretreatment blood TCR-seq was available for about 30 patients, at least one posttreatment blood collection was obtained for about 24 patients, and tumor TCR-seq was available for about 24 patients.

Each PCR received spiked-in synthetic TCR analog templates so that absolute template abundance could be estimated from read counts. TCRbeta CDR3 regions were amplified from genomic DNA with bias-controlled V and J gene primers using the immunoSEQ assay. Sequencing of rearranged TCRbeta segments was done at approximately 20X coverage. The published analysis was carried out like this. Sequencing errors were corrected by clustering, and CDR3s were annotated against IMGT so that V, D and J genes could be assigned. Only productive TCRbeta rearrangements were used in downstream analyses, excluding out-of-frame or stop-codon sequences. Clonality was computed as one minus Shannon entropy normalized by the log of the number of unique productive sequences. Clones differing between time points or between blood and tumor were identified using Fisher's exact test with Benjamini-Hochberg correction, with an adjusted p below 0.01 applied as the threshold. This immuneACCESS table, as held by TCRdb, lists in-frame sequences with V and J called but not all clones. Of the missing ones, under half trace to an unresolved V gene in checked studies; the others have no known cause. V, J and clone size are those of that table, while D and trimming were read from the DNA. The sample table records some 31,000 clones; about 79% of these occur just once. The ten largest clones capture about 3% of the sample.

Trimming costs V 11 bases and J 1 base, and their ends lie 11 bases apart. Per the germline V gene, ENHRY is the CDR1 and SYGVKD is the CDR2. From the cysteine up to the phenylalanine, the CDR3 has a length of 12 residues. The read is trimmed to its CDR3 DNA, 36 bases read in frame from base 1. Here is what the overall study found, with its caveats: A pretreatment peripheral blood TCR clonality below the median was linked to improved progression-free and overall survival. Patients with durable benefit showed greater expansion of tumor-associated TCR clones in peripheral blood 3 weeks after starting treatment (n of about 21, p = 0.022). Because of the small sample size (n of about 30) and the many exploratory analyses performed, the results are intended to be regarded as hypothesis-generating.

This specimen consisted of PBMCs, obtained around atezolizumab (anti-PD-L1) treatment. The chain couples TRBV10-3 to TRBJ1-1; no D gene call is confident. This clonotype was obtained from a man aged 70 or older with urothelial cancer. This receptor carries the CDR3 CAASSTNTEAFF. Here is the DNA: TGTGCCGCCTCAAGCACGAACACTGAAGCTTTCTTT.